The source of this TCR beta chain is a study of regulatory T cells in long-lasting Graves disease. Study-wide points: TCR diversity was lower in persistent than newly diagnosed Graves' disease.

Building of the TCR beta libraries involved iRepertoire HTBI primers and Arm-PCR of CDR3 regions. In the original analysis: The identification of approximately 62 TRBV and some 13 TRBJ segments was made across samples. MiXCR, applied by TCRdb to the multiplex PCR reads, yields one record per CDR3 protein. For this entry, the V and J calls and clone size follow TCRdb and not the study's own pipeline. Of a few hundred thousand distinct CDR3 sequences in the sample, 20% to 25% were seen once. Germline V gene data show CDR1 as KGHSH and CDR2 as LQKENI. This CDR3 comprises 15 residues. With 3 bases clipped from V and 4 bases from J, the junction kept 4 bases outside the gene matches. Time point reported: newly diagnosed GD, antithyroid drugs for less than 3 months. Following extraction of RNA from PBMCs, that RNA was used to make the TCR library. The diagnosis of Graves' disease used American Thyroid Association guidelines.

This clonotype was recorded many times. Antigen specificity is unknown. This specimen consisted of peripheral blood mononuclear cells (PBMCs), obtained at new diagnosis, from a patient treated with antithyroid drugs. The V and J genes are TRBV18 and TRBJ1-3, with TRBD1 matching 9 bases. This receptor was identified in a female donor with Graves disease. CDR3 residues: CASSPGQGDGNTIYF. The DNA for the CDR3 is TGTGCCAGCTCACCGGGACAGGGTGACGGAAACACCATATATTTT. The variable domain in full, with the rest retrieved from reference TRBV18 and TRBJ1-3, is NAGVMQNPRHLVRRRGQEARLRCSPMKGHSHVYWYRQLPEEGLKFMVYLQKENIIDESGMPKERFSAEFPKEGPSILRIQQVVRGDSAAYFCASSPGQGDGNTIYFGEGSWLTVV.